This T cell receptor (beta chain) stems from a study of blood T cell repertoires in COVID-19. Looking at the study overall: PBMCs, B-cell-depleted T cells, or T cells were the source of the cDNA or gDNA that made up the material.

Germline CDR1 is SNHLY and CDR2 is FYNNEI. The J segment lost 7 bases and the V segment lost 11 bases, leaving 16 bases of the junction unmatched. The CDR3 sequence is 14 residues long. TCRdb's copy holds only in-frame clones and misses some; the assay was immunoSEQ multiplex PCR. The sample consists of 270,000 or so clones, approximately 89% of them appearing once. The chain carries TRBV2 and TRBJ2-7, with TRBD1 matching 8 bases. Material for sequencing was peripheral blood. The sequence derives from a middle-aged man with active or convalescent COVID-19. The CDR3: CARQPAQGAWEQYF. The CDR3 DNA reads as TGTGCCCGCCAACCGGCGCAGGGGGCGTGGGAGCAGTACTTC.